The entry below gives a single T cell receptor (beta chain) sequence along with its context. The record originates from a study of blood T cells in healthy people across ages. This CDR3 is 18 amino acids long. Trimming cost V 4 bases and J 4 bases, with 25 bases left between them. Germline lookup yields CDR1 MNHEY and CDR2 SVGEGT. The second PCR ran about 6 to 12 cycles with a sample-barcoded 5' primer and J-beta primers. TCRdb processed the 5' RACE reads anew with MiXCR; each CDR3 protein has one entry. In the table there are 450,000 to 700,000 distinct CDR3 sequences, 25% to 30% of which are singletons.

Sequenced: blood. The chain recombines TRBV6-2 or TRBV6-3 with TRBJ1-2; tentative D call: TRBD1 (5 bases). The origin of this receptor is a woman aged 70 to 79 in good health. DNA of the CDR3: TGTGCCAGCAGTTTAACCGGACACCTACGGCTTCTATCCTATGGCTACACCTTC. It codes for CASSLTGHLRLLSYGYTF.